This T cell receptor beta chain was observed in a study of blood T cell repertoires in COVID-19. This CDR3 is built from 17 residues. Germline assignment: CDR1 MGHRA and CDR2 YSYEKL. With 0 bases clipped from V and 2 bases from J, the junction kept 9 bases outside the gene matches. Sequencing was performed with immunoSEQ multiplex PCR; in TCRdb, only in-frame clones are kept and a portion is missing. In the table there are about 130,000 clones, around 82% of which are singletons. The receptor's source is a man aged 55 to 70 with acute or convalescent COVID-19. The sample comprised peripheral blood. The chain uses TRBV4-1 and TRBJ2-7; 8 positions match TRBD1. The CDR3 region is CASSQEIGTGQAYEQYF. DNA for the CDR3: TGCGCCAGCAGCCAAGAAATAGGGACAGGTCAAGCCTACGAGCAGTACTTC.